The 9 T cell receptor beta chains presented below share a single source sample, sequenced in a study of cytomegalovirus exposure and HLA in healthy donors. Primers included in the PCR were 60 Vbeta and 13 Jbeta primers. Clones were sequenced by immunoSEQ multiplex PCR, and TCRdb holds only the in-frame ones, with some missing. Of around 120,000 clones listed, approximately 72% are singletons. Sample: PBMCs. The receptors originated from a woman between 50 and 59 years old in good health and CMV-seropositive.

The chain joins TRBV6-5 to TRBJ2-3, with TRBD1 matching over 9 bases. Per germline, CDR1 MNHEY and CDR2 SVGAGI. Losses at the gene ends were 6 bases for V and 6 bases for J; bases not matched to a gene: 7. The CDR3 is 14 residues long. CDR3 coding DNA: TGTGCCAGCAGCTGGGACAGGGAAGGGGATACGCAGTATTTT. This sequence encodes CASSWDREGDTQYF.

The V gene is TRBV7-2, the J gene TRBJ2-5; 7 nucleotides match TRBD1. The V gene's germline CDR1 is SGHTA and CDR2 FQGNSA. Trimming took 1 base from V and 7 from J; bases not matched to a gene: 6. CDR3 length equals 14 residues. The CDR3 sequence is CASSLVDRRGTQYF. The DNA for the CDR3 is TGTGCCAGCAGCTTAGTGGACAGGCGAGGGACCCAGTACTTC.

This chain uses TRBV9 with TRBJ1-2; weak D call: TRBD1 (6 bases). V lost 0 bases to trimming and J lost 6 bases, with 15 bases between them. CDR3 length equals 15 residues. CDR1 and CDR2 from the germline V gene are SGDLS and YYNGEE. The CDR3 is CASSVGTGLTDGYTF. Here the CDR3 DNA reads TGTGCCAGCAGCGTAGGCACAGGGTTAACCGATGGCTACACCTTC. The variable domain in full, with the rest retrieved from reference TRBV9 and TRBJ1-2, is DSGVTQTPKHLITATGQRVTLRCSPRSGDLSVYWYQQSLDQGLQFLIQYYNGEERAKGNILERFSAQQFPDLHSELNLSSLELGDSALYFCASSVGTGLTDGYTFGSGTRLTVV.

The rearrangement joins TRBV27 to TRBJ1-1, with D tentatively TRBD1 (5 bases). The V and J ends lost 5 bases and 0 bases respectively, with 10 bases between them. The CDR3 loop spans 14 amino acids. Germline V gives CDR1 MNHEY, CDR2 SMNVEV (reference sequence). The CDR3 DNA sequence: TGTGCCAGCAGTACACGACAGTTGAACACTGAAGCTTTCTTT. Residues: CASSTRQLNTEAFF.

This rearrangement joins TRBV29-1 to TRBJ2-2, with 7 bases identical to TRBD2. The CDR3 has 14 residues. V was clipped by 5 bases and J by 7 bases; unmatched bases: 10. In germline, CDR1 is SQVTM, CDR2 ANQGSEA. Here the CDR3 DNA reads TGCAGCGTTCTCTGGGGAGGGCTAGGCGGGGAGCTGTTTTTT. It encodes CSVLWGGLGGELFF.

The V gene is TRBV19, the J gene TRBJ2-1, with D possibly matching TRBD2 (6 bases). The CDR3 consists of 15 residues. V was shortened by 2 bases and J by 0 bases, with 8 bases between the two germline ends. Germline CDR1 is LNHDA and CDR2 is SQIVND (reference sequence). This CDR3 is CASSITSSSYNEQFF. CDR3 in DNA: TGTGCCAGTAGTATAACTAGCAGCTCCTACAATGAGCAGTTCTTC.

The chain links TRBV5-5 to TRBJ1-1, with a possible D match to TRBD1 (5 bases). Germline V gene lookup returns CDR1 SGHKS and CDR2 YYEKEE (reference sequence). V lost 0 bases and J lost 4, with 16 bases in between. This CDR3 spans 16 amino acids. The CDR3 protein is CASSLAPGPGFTEAFF. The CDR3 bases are TGTGCCAGCAGCTTGGCCCCAGGGCCAGGGTTCACTGAAGCTTTCTTT.

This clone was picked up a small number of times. CDR3 amino acids: CASSLEGGRGGEQFF. The CDR3 DNA is TGTGCCAGCAGCTTGGAGGGCGGGAGGGGGGGTGAGCAGTTCTTC. The chain carries TRBV7-2 and TRBJ2-1, with 9 bases aligning to TRBD2. Germline CDR1 reads SGHTA; CDR2 reads FQGNSA. The junction had 9 bases not matched to a gene; V was cut back by 3 bases and J by 9 bases. CDR3 length: 15 residues.

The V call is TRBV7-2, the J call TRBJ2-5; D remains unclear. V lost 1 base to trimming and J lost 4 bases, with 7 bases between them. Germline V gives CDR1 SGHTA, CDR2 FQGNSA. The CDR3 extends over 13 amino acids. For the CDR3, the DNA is TGTGCCAGCAGCTTAGGATTCGGAGAGACCCAGTACTTC. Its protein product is CASSLGFGETQYF.